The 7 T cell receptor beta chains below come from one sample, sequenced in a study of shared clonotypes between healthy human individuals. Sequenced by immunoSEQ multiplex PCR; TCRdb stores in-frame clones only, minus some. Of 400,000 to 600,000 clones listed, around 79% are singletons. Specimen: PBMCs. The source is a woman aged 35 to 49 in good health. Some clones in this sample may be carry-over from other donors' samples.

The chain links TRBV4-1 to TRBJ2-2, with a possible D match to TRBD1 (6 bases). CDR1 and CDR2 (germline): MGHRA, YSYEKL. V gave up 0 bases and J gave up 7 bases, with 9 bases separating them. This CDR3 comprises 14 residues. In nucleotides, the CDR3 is TGCGCCAGCAGCCAAGAGGTCAGGGGCGGGGAGCTGTTTTTT. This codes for CASSQEVRGGELFF.

The CDR3 here is CASSPATGSNEKLFF. The CDR3 DNA reads TGTGCCAGCAGCCCTGCGACAGGCTCTAATGAAAAACTGTTTTTT. The chain links TRBV11-1 to TRBJ1-4, with D perhaps TRBD1 (6 bases). CDR1 and CDR2 from the germline V gene are SGHAT and FQDESV (reference sequence). The CDR3 totals 15 residues. Trimming removed 5 bases from V and 3 bases from J, with 13 bases in between.

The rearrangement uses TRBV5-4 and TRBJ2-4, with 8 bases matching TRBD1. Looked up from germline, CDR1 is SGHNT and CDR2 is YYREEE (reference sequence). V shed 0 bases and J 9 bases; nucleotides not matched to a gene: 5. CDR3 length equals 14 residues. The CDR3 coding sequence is TGTGCCAGCAGCTTGGCCGGGACAGGAACCATTCAGTACTTC. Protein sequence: CASSLAGTGTIQYF.

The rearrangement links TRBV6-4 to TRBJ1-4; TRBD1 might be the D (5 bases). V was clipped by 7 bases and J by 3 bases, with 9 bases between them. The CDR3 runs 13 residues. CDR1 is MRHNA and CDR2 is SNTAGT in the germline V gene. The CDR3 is CASNPGANEKLFF. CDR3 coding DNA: TGTGCCAGCAACCCGGGGGCTAATGAAAAACTGTTTTTT.

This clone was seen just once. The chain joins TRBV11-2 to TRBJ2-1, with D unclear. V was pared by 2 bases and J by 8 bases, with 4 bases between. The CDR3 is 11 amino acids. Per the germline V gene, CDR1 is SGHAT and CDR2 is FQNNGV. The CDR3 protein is CASSLLDEQFF. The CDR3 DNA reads TGTGCCAGCAGCTTACTGGATGAGCAGTTCTTC.

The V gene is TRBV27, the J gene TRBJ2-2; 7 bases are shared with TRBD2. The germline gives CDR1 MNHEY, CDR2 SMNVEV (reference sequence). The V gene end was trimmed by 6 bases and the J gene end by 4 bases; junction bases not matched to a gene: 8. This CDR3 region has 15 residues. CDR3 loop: CASRLIAGLTGELFF. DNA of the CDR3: TGTGCCAGCAGGCTAATAGCGGGCCTCACCGGGGAGCTGTTTTTT.

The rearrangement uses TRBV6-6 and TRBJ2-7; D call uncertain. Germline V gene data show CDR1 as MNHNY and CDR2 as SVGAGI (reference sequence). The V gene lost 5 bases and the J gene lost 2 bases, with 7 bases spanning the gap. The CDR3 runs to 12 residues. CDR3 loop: CASSASPYEQYF. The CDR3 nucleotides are TGTGCCAGCAGTGCTAGTCCCTACGAGCAGTACTTC.